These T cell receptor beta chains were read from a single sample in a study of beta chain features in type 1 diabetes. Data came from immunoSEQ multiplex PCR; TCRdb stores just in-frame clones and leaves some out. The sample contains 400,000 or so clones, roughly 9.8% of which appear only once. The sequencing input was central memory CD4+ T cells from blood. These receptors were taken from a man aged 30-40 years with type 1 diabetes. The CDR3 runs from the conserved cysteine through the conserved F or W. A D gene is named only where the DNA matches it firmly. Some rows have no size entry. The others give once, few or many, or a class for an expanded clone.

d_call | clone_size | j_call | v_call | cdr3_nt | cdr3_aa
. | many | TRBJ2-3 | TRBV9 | TGTGCCAGCAGCGTAGGGGGCGATACGCAGTATTTT | CASSVGGDTQYF
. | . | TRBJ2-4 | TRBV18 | TGTGCCAGCTCACCACCGGACAGACCAAACATTCAGTACTTC | CASSPPDRPNIQYF
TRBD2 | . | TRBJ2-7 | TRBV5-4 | TGTGCCAGCAGCCCCGGACTAGCGGGAGCCTACGAGCAGTACTTC | CASSPGLAGAYEQYF
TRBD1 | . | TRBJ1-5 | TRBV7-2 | TGTGCCAGCAGCTTACAGGGGGTTGGTCAGCCCCAGCATTTT | CASSLQGVGQPQHF
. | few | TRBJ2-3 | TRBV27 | TGTGCCAGCAGTTTCCTGGTTGGGGATACGCAGTATTTT | CASSFLVGDTQYF
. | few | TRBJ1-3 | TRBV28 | TGTGCCAGCGGGTTGAGCTCTGGAAACACCATATATTTT | CASGLSSGNTIYF
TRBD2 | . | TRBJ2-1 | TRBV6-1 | TGTGCCAGCAGTGGGGAGACTAGCGGGAGCAATGAGCAGTTCTTC | CASSGETSGSNEQFF
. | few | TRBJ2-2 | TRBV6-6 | TGTGCCAGCACCACGGGTCGGGGATTCGCCACCGGGGAGCTGTTTTTT | CASTTGRGFATGELFF
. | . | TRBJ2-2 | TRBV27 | TGTGCCAGCAGTCTCAGGGTTAACACCGGGGAGCTGTTTTTT | CASSLRVNTGELFF
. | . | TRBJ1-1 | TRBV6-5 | TGTGCCAGCAGTTACCGGGAGGGAGCTGAAGCTTTCTTT | CASSYREGAEAFF
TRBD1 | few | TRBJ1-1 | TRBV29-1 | TGCAGCGTTGGTGAGGGGGCCTTGAACACTGAAGCTTTCTTT | CSVGEGALNTEAFF
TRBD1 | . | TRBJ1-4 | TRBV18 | TGTGCCAGCTCACCGGGACAGGGGCGGAATGAAAAACTGTTTTTT | CASSPGQGRNEKLFF
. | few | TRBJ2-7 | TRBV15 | TGTGCCACCAGCAGACCCCGACAGGAGCAGTACTTC | CATSRPRQEQYF
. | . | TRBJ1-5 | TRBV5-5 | TGTGCCAGCAGCCCCGAATCGTCGGGGCCCCAGCATTTT | CASSPESSGPQHF
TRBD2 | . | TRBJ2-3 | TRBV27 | TGTGCCAGCAGAGGACTAGCGAGGGGGGTCACAGATACGCAGTATTTT | CASRGLARGVTDTQYF
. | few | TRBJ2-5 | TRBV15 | TGTGCCACCAGCAGAGATCTGGGTTCCCAAGAGACCCAGTACTTC | CATSRDLGSQETQYF
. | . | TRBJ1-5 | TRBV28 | TGTGCCAGCAGTTTACTAAGATCCTATAGCAATCAGCCCCAGCATTTT | CASSLLRSYSNQPQHF
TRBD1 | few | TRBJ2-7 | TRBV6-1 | TGTGCCAGCAGTTTGACAGGGTACGAGCAGTACTTC | CASSLTGYEQYF
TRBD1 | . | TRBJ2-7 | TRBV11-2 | TGTGCCAGCAGCCCCGGACAGGGCGACGAGCAGTACTTC | CASSPGQGDEQYF
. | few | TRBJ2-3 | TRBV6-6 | TGTGCCAGCAGCTTCGGCGATGTCGGAACAGATACGCAGTATTTT | CASSFGDVGTDTQYF
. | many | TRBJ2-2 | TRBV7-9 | TGTGCCAGCAGTGAAGGGGGTACCGGGGAGCTGTTTTTT | CASSEGGTGELFF
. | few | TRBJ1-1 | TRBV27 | TGTGCCAGCAGTGATTTGGCCGCCCCTTTCACTGAAGCTTTCTTT | CASSDLAAPFTEAFF
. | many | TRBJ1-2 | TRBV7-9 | TGTGCCAGCAGCCTGATCAGGGAAGGCTACACCTTC | CASSLIREGYTF
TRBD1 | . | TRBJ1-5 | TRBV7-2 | TGTGCCAGCAGCTTACAGGGGGGCGATCAGCCCCAGCATTTT | CASSLQGGDQPQHF
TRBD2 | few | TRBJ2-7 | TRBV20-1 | TGCAGTGCTCAGGGAGGGTACGAGCAGTACTTC | CSAQGGYEQYF
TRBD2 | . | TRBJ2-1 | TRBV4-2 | TGTGCCAGCAGCCAAGTGCCGGGAGGGCCGGATGAGCAGTTCTTC | CASSQVPGGPDEQFF
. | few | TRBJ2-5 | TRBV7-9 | TGTGCCAGCAGCTTAAGGTTTGGCAGCCACCAGGCCCAGTACTTC | CASSLRFGSHQAQYF
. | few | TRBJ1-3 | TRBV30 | TGTGCCTGGAGTGTAGACAGCGCTGGAAACACCATATATTTT | CAWSVDSAGNTIYF
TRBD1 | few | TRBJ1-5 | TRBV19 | TGTGCCAGTAGTCCAGGGGGTGGTCAGCCCCAGCATTTT | CASSPGGGQPQHF
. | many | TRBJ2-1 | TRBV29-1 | TGCAGCGTCGCTCCTATCAATGAGCAGTTCTTC | CSVAPINEQFF
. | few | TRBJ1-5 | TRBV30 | TGTGCCTGGAGGGCCGGGAGCCGCAATCAGCCCCAGCATTTT | CAWRAGSRNQPQHF
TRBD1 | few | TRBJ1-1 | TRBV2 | TGTGCCATACGACAGGGGTTGAACACTGAAGCTTTCTTT | CAIRQGLNTEAFF